This T cell receptor beta chain is from a study of blood T cell repertoires in COVID-19. With V trimmed by 0 bases and J by 8 bases, 6 bases remained unmatched. The CDR3 is made up of 15 amino acids. Germline values: CDR1 SGHVS, CDR2 FNYEAQ. Measured with immunoSEQ multiplex PCR; TCRdb has only the in-frame clones, and not every one. The table has about 210,000 clones, roughly 87% seen once. Clinical history as reported by participants underpinned cohort assignment. This receptor was identified in a man between 18 and 35 years old with acute COVID-19. The rearrangement uses TRBV7-6 and TRBJ1-4; 7 bases map to TRBD1. The sample consisted of PBMCs or T cells enriched from blood (not recorded which). The CDR3, as DNA: TGTGCCAGCAGCTTAGCAGGGGGCGCTAGGGAAAAACTGTTTTTT. Its translation: CASSLAGGAREKLFF.